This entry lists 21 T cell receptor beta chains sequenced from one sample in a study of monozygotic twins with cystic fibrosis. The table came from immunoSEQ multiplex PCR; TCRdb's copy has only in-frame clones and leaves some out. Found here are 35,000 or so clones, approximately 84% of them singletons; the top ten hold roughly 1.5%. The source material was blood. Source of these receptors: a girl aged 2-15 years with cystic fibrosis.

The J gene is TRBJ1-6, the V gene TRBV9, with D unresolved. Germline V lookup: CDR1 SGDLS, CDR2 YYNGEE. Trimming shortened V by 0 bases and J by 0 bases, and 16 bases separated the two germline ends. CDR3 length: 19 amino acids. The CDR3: CASSVDPESRSSYNSPLHF. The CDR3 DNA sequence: TGTGCCAGCAGCGTAGACCCAGAGTCAAGGAGCTCCTATAATTCACCCCTCCACTTT.

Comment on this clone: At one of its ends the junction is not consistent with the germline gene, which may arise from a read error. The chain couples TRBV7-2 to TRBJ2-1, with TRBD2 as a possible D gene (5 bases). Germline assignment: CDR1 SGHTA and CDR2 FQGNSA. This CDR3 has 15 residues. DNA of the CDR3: TGTGCCAGCAGCTTAGCCTCCGGGGTATACAATGGGCAGTTCTTC. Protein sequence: CASSLASGVYNGQFF.

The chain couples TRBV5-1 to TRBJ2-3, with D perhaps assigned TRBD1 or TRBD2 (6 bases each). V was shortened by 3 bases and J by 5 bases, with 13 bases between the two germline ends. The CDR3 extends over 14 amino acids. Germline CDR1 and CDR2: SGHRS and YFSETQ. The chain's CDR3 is CASSWGASEDTQYF. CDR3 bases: TGCGCCAGCAGCTGGGGGGCCTCTGAAGATACGCAGTATTTT.

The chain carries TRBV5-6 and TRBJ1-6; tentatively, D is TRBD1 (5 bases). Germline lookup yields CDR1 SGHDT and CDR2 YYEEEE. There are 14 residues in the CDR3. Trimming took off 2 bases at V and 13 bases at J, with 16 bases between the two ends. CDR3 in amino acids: CASSFRTPGGPLHF. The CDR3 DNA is TGTGCCAGCAGCTTTCGGACGCCCGGGGGGCCCCTCCACTTT. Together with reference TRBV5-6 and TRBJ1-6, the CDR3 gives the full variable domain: DAGVTQSPTHLIKTRGQQVTLRCSPKSGHDTVSWYQQALGQGPQFIFQYYEEEERQRGNFPDRFSGHQFPNYSSELNVNALLLGDSALYLCASSFRTPGGPLHFGNGTRLTVT.

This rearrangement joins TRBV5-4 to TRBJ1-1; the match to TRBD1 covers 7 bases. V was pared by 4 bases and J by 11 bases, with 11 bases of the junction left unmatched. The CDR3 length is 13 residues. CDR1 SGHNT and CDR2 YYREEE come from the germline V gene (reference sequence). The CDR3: CASSPGQARGAFF. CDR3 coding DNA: TGTGCCAGCAGCCCTGGACAGGCAAGAGGGGCTTTCTTT.

CDR3 DNA: TGTGCCAGCAGTGACTTACTGGCAGGTGACTATGGCTACACCTTC. Its translation is CASSDLLAGDYGYTF. This chain joins TRBV25-1 and TRBJ1-2; D is uncertain. This CDR3 is built from 15 residues. Germline assignment: CDR1 MGHDK and CDR2 SYGVNS. Trimming pared 3 bases from V and 3 bases from J, leaving 14 bases between.

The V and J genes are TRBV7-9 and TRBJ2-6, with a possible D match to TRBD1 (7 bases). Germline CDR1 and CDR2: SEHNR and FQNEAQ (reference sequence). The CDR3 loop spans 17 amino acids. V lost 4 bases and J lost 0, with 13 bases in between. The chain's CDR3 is CASSSRDSYSGANVLTF. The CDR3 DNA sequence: TGTGCCAGCAGCTCGCGGGACAGCTACTCTGGGGCCAACGTCCTGACTTTC.

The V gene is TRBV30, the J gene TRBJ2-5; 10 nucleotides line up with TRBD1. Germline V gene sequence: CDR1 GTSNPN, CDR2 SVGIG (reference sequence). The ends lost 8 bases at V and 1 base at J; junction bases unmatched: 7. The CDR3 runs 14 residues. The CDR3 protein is CARSTGGPQETQYF. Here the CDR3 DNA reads TGTGCCCGGTCGACAGGGGGCCCCCAAGAGACCCAGTACTTC. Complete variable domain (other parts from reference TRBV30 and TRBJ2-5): SQTIHQWPATLVQPVGSPLSLECTVEGTSNPNLYWYRQAAGRGLQLLFYSVGIGQISSEVPQNLSASRPQDRQFILSSKKLLLSDSGFYLCARSTGGPQETQYFGPGTRLLVL.

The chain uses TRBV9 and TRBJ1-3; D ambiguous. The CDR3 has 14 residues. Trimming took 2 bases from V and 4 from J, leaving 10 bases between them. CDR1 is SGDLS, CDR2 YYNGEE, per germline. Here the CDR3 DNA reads TGTGCCAGCAGCGTTTCGGCGGACGGAAACACCATATATTTT. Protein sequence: CASSVSADGNTIYF. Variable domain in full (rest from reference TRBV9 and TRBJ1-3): DSGVTQTPKHLITATGQRVTLRCSPRSGDLSVYWYQQSLDQGLQFLIQYYNGEERAKGNILERFSAQQFPDLHSELNLSSLELGDSALYFCASSVSADGNTIYFGEGSWLTVV.

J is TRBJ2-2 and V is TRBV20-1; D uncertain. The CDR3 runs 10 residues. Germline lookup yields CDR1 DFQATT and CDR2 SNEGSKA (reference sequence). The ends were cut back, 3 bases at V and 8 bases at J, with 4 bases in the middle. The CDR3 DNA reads TGCAGTGCTAGGGAGGGGGAGCTGTTTTTT. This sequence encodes CSAREGELFF.

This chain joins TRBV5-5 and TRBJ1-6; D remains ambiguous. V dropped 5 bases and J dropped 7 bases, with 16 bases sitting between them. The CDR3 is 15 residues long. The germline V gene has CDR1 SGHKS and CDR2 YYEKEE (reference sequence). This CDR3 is CASRITVAGNSPLHF. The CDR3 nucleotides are TGTGCCAGCAGAATTACAGTGGCAGGCAATTCACCCCTCCACTTT.

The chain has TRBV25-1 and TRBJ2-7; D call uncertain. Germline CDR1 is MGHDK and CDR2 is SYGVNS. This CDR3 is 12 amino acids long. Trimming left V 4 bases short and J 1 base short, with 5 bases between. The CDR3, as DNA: TGTGCCAGCAGTGTCGGGTCCTACGAGCAGTACTTC. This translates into CASSVGSYEQYF.

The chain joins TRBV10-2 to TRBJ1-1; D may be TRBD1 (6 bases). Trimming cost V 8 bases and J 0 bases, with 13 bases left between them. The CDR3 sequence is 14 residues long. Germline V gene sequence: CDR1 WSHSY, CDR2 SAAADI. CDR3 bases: TGCGCCAGCCGCAGGGGAAGACTGAACACTGAAGCTTTCTTT. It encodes CASRRGRLNTEAFF.

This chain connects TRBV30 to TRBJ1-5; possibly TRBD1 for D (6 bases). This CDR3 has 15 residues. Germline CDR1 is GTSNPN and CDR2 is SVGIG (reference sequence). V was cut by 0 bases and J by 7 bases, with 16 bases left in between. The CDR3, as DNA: TGTGCCTGGAGTGTACAGGGCCTCTTTCAACAGCCCCAGCATTTT. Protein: CAWSVQGLFQQPQHF.

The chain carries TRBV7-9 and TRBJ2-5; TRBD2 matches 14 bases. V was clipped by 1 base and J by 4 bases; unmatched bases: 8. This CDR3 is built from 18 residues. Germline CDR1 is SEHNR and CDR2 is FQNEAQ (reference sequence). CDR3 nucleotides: TGTGCCAGCAGCTTAGGGGAGACTAGCGGGGGGGCCGGAGAGACCCAGTACTTC. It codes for CASSLGETSGGAGETQYF. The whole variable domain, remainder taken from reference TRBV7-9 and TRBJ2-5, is DTGVSQNPRHKITKRGQNVTFRCDPISEHNRLYWYRQTLGQGPEFLTYFQNEAQLEKSRLLSDRFSAERPKGSFSTLEIQRTEQGDSAMYLCASSLGETSGGAGETQYFGPGTRLLVL.

CDR3 DNA: TGCGCCAGCAGCCGACAGGGGATGAACACTGAAGCTTTCTTT. It encodes CASSRQGMNTEAFF. This chain links TRBV5-1 with TRBJ1-1; TRBD1 agrees at 8 bases. After removal of 4 bases from V and 0 bases from J, the junction contained 2 bases not matched to a gene. CDR3 size: 14 residues. The germline V gene has CDR1 SGHRS and CDR2 YFSETQ.

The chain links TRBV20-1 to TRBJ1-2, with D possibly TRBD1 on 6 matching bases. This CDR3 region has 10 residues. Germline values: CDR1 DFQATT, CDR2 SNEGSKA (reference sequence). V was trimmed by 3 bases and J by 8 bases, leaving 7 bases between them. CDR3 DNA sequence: TGCAGTGCTAGCGGGGGCGGCTACACCTTC. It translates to CSASGGGYTF.

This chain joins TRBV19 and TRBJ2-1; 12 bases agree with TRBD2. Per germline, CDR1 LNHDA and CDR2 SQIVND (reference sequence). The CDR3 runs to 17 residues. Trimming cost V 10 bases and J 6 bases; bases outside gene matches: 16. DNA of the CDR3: TGTGCCACCCGGCTAGCGGGGGGGGATTTAAGTGTCAATGAGCAGTTCTTC. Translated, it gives CATRLAGGDLSVNEQFF.

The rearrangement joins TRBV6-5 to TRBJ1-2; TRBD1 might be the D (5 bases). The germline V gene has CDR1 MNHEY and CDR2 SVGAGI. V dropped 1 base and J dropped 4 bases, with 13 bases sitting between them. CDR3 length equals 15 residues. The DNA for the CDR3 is TGTGCCAGCAGTTACTTACCAGCCGGGGGCTATGGCTACACCTTC. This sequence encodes CASSYLPAGGYGYTF.

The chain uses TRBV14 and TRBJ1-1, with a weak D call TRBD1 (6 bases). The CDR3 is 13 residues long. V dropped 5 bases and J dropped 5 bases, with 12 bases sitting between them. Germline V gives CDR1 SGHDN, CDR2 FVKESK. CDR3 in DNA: TGTGCCAGCAGCTTAACAGGGAGTACTGAAGCTTTCTTT. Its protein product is CASSLTGSTEAFF.

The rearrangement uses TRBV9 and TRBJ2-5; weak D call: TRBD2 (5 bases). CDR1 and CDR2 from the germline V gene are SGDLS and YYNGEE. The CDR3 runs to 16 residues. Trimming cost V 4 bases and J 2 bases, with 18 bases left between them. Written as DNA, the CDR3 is TGTGCCAGCAGCAGGGCGGGTAGCTCTAGGCAAGAGACCCAGTACTTC. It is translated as CASSRAGSSRQETQYF. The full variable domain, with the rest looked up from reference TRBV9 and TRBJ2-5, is DSGVTQTPKHLITATGQRVTLRCSPRSGDLSVYWYQQSLDQGLQFLIQYYNGEERAKGNILERFSAQQFPDLHSELNLSSLELGDSALYFCASSRAGSSRQETQYFGPGTRLLVL.